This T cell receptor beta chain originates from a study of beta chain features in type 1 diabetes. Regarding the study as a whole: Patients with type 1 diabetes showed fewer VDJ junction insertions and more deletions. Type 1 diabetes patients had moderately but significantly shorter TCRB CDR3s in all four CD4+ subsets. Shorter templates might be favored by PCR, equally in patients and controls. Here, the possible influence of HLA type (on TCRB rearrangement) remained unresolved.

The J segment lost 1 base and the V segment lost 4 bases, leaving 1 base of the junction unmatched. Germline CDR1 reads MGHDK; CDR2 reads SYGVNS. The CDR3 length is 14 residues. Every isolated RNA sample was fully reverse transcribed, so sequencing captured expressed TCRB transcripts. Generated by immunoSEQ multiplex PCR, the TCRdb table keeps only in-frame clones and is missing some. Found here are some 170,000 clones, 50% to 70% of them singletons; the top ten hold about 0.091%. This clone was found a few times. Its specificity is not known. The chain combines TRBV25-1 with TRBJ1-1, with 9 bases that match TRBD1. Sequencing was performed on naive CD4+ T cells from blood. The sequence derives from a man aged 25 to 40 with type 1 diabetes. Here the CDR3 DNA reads TGTGCCAGCAGTGGGGACAGGGCGAACACTGAAGCTTTCTTT. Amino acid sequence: CASSGDRANTEAFF.